The clone carrying this T cell receptor beta chain was found a few times. Antigen: not known. The sample originates from a study of response to subunit inactivated influenza vaccine. Overall study findings and caveats: A suggestion made by the authors is that each seasonal influenza vaccination recruits few new T cells.

The CDR3 runs to 13 residues. V was shortened by 1 base and J by 10 bases, with 11 bases between the two germline ends. Germline values: CDR1 LGHNA, CDR2 YNFKEQ. TCRdb processed the RT-PCR reads anew with MiXCR; each CDR3 protein has one entry. The data contain 800,000 or so distinct CDR3 sequences, approximately 22% of them singletons. V and J are TRBV4-2 and TRBJ2-1; D possibly uses TRBD1 or TRBD2 (6 bases each). This sequence originates from a man aged 50-59 years who received an inactivated influenza vaccine. Sample: PBMCs from blood, taken 5 to 6 days after vaccination. CDR3 sequence reads: CASSQGGAGEQFF. CDR3 in DNA: TGTGCCAGCAGCCAAGGGGGGGCGGGGGAGCAGTTCTTC.